Listed here are 14 T cell receptor beta chains from one sample, sequenced in a study of T cells after yellow fever vaccination. TCRdb analysed the 5' RACE reads with MiXCR anew, one entry per CDR3 protein. The table includes 310,000 or so distinct CDR3 sequences, about 6.6% detected once. Source: PBMCs, taken more than 40 days after the first yellow fever vaccination. The receptors were sampled from a man between 18 and 29 years old who received the YFV17D yellow fever vaccine.

This clonotype was found many times. CDR3 DNA: TGTGCCAGCAGCGGACAGGGGCCGCGGACCTATGGCTACACCTTC. Protein sequence: CASSGQGPRTYGYTF. J is TRBJ1-2 and V is TRBV12-3 or TRBV12-4, with 9 bases identical to TRBD1. V lost 6 bases, J lost 4 bases, and 9 bases stayed unmatched. The CDR3 is 15 residues long.

This clonotype was seen many times. The chain is built from TRBV5-1 and TRBJ2-1; D is unclear. CDR1 and CDR2 (germline): SGHRS, YFSETQ. Trimming removed 8 bases at V and 5 bases at J, with 20 bases between. The CDR3 sequence is 15 residues long. For the CDR3, the DNA is TGCGCCAGTAGTGCGGCCGTCCTCACAAACAATGAGCAGTTCTTC. Translated: CASSAAVLTNNEQFF.

In its sample, this clonotype was seen a few times. V and J are TRBV4-3 and TRBJ2-3; D possibly corresponds to TRBD1 (7 bases). CDR1 and CDR2 from the germline V gene are LGHNA and YSLEER. CDR3 length equals 16 residues. V was trimmed by 1 base and J by 1 base, leaving 12 bases between them. This CDR3 is CASSQVAGGRTDTQYF. CDR3 sequence (DNA): TGCGCCAGCAGCCAAGTGGCAGGGGGGCGCACAGATACGCAGTATTTT.

This clonotype was found a few times. V usage is TRBV5-4 and J usage is TRBJ2-7; 11 bases align to TRBD2. The junction had 7 bases not matched to a gene; V was cut back by 5 bases and J by 3 bases. This CDR3 has 15 amino acids. Per germline, CDR1 SGHNT and CDR2 YYREEE (reference sequence). The CDR3 reads CASSRSGGDYYEQYV. DNA for the CDR3: TGTGCCAGCAGTCGTAGCGGGGGGGATTACTACGAGCAGTACGTC.

This clonotype was counted ten times or more. The chain links TRBV7-9 to TRBJ1-1; D remains unclear. Germline V gene data show CDR1 as SEHNR and CDR2 as FQNEAQ (reference sequence). Trimming removed 1 base from V and 1 base from J, with 13 bases in between. The CDR3 covers 16 residues. DNA for the CDR3: TGTGCCAGCAGCTTAGTGACTTTACCCTCGAACACTGAAGCTTTCTTT. Its protein is CASSLVTLPSNTEAFF. Combining the CDR3 with reference TRBV7-9 and TRBJ1-1 gives the whole variable domain DTGVSQNPRHKITKRGQNVTFRCDPISEHNRLYWYRQTLGQGPEFLTYFQNEAQLEKSRLLSDRFSAERPKGSFSTLEIQRTEQGDSAMYLCASSLVTLPSNTEAFFGQGTRLTVV.

In its sample, this clonotype was seen a few times. CDR3: CASSQERLAGAAGTGELFF. CDR3 sequence (DNA): TGCGCCAGCAGCCAAGAACGGCTAGCGGGGGCCGCAGGGACCGGGGAGCTGTTTTTT. The gene calls are TRBV4-3 and TRBJ2-2, with 10 positions matching TRBD2. From germline, CDR1 is LGHNA and CDR2 YSLEER. Trimming at V came to 0 bases and at J to 5 bases, leaving 12 bases not matched to a gene. The CDR3 is made up of 19 amino acids.

The gene calls are TRBV7-2 and TRBJ2-5, with D uncertain. Germline V gene data show CDR1 as SGHTA and CDR2 as FQGNSA. This CDR3 contains 12 residues. The V end was cut by 6 bases, the J end by 7 bases, with 12 bases between. Here the CDR3 reads CASSYPPGTQYF. The DNA for the CDR3 is TGTGCCAGCAGTTACCCCCCGGGGACCCAGTACTTC.

This clonotype has just a few counts. The chain is built from TRBV12-3 or TRBV12-4 and TRBJ1-6, with 9 bases aligning to TRBD1. The CDR3 sequence is 15 residues long. V lost 3 bases to trimming and J lost 9 bases; unmatched junction nucleotides: 6. Here the CDR3 reads CASSLTGGLGSPLHF. In DNA form, the CDR3 reads TGTGCCAGCAGTTTGACAGGGGGTTTGGGTTCACCCCTCCACTTT.

In DNA form, the CDR3 reads TGTGCCAGCAGCGTAGAACCGGGACAGGGTCTCTCCTACGAGCAGTACTTC. It codes for CASSVEPGQGLSYEQYF. The rearrangement joins TRBV9 to TRBJ2-7, with 9 bases aligning to TRBD1. The CDR3 sequence is 17 residues long. Per germline, CDR1 SGDLS and CDR2 YYNGEE. Losses at the gene ends were 0 bases for V and 0 bases for J; bases not matched to a gene: 7.

This clonotype occurred many times. The chain has TRBV7-9 and TRBJ1-1; TRBD1 aligns across 8 bases. The CDR3 contains 16 residues. The germline V gene encodes CDR1 SEHNR and CDR2 FQNEAQ (reference sequence). The trim removed 5 bases at V and 0 bases at J, leaving 8 bases unmatched. Here the CDR3 reads CASSHPGTGLNTEAFF. CDR3 bases: TGTGCCAGCAGCCACCCTGGGACAGGACTGAACACTGAAGCTTTCTTT. The variable domain in full, with the rest retrieved from reference TRBV7-9 and TRBJ1-1, is DTGVSQNPRHKITKRGQNVTFRCDPISEHNRLYWYRQTLGQGPEFLTYFQNEAQLEKSRLLSDRFSAERPKGSFSTLEIQRTEQGDSAMYLCASSHPGTGLNTEAFFGQGTRLTVV.

This clonotype was counted at least ten times. The rearrangement links TRBV5-4 to TRBJ2-1; a possible D gene is TRBD2 (7 bases). The CDR3 has 14 amino acids. Trimming pared 4 bases from V and 2 bases from J, leaving 10 bases between. Germline CDR1 is SGHNT and CDR2 is YYREEE (reference sequence). Here the CDR3 reads CASSPGGTYNEQFF. The CDR3 region has the DNA TGTGCCAGCAGCCCGGGGGGCACCTACAATGAGCAGTTCTTC.

V and J are TRBV7-2 and TRBJ2-1; possibly TRBD1 or TRBD2 for D (5 bases each). This CDR3 comprises 15 residues. Trimming removed 5 bases at V and 5 bases at J, with 16 bases between. Germline-derived CDR1 and CDR2 are SGHTA and FQGNSA. The CDR3 protein is CASSLRTWGNNEQFF. DNA for the CDR3: TGTGCCAGCAGCCTAAGGACGTGGGGGAACAATGAGCAGTTCTTC.

A few counts support this clonotype. The chain joins TRBV5-1 to TRBJ2-2, with 7 bases identical to TRBD1. V dropped 4 bases and J dropped 6; count of bases not matched to a gene: 3. This CDR3 region has 13 residues. Germline-derived CDR1 and CDR2 are SGHRS and YFSETQ. The CDR3 bases are TGCGCCAGCAGCCTACAGGGGCCCGGGGAGCTGTTTTTT. Its translation: CASSLQGPGELFF.

A few counts support this clonotype. This chain links TRBV6-1 with TRBJ1-6; 8 bases agree with TRBD1. J lost 0 bases, V lost 8 bases, and 6 bases had no gene match. Germline V gene lookup returns CDR1 MNHNS and CDR2 SASEGT. The CDR3 loop spans 16 amino acids. CDR3 loop: CASGWTGSSYNSPLHF. Here the CDR3 DNA reads TGTGCCAGCGGGTGGACAGGGAGCTCCTATAATTCACCCCTCCACTTT.